The following is a T cell receptor (beta chain) sequence with its context. Its recognized antigen is unknown. The record has no base qualities; no much larger clone is one base away. The immunoSEQ Assay, a bias-controlled multiplex PCR, was used to amplify TCRbeta CDR3 regions from genomic DNA. Turning to the authors' computational methods: Within the assay, amplification of reference gene primers was used to estimate how many nucleated cells each sample contained. To quantify the absolute abundance of each unique TCRbeta CDR3 rearrangement, sequence reads were collapsed and filtered. Productive Simpson clonality was computed per sample as the square root of Simpson's diversity index over productive rearrangements. Here the immuneACCESS table is served through TCRdb, limited to in-frame sequences with V and J called. Missing clones are a known gap in these copies; in checked studies unresolved V genes cover under half, and the rest lacks a known reason. V and J calls and clone size are given by that table; D and trimming were obtained from the DNA. This sample has hundreds of thousands of clones in its table, and approximately 90% of those were observed once. Roughly 3% of the sample goes to the ten largest clones.

Whole blood was collected in K2EDTA tubes by collaborating institutions according to the institutions' own protocols. For TCRbeta analysis, collaborators shipped samples in one of three forms: frozen whole blood, isolated PBMCs, or DNA extracted from either of those sample types. This entry is derived from a study of blood T cell repertoires in COVID-19 (dated by TCRdb to 2020 to 2021). Broadly, across the study: Samples covering the acute and convalescent phases of COVID-19 were provided by collaborators in the United States, Italy and Spain. The material from the prospective study consisted of cDNA or gDNA derived from T cells, B-cell-depleted T cells, or PBMCs. Where available, HLA class I and class II types were obtained from metadata supplied by the sample provider rather than from assay-based typing. Sample metadata almost always included a de-identified subject ID, COVID-19 status, age in years and sex. The repertoires were released in a freely available public database meant as a resource for research on the immune response to SARS-CoV-2. Deeply sampled blood TCRbeta repertoires from subjects exposed to, actively infected with, or recovered from COVID-19 were included in the dataset. Samples came from the ongoing ImmuneRACE study (first 160 participants) plus 1,254 subjects from 6 global collaborators. Overall study results and their limits: The quantity of clinical and demographic metadata differed by source and by participant and was supplied without curation.

CDR1 and CDR2 (LNHDA, SQIVND) derive from the germline V gene (reference sequence). V is reduced by 1 base and J by 0 bases, leaving a spacing of 10 bases between them. The CDR3 spans 16 residues, from the cysteine through the phenylalanine. CDR3 DNA is the only sequence kept; it has 48 bases, read in frame from the first base. The source of this sequence is a man between 18 and 29 years old with active or convalescent COVID-19. The specimen sequenced was peripheral blood. The rearranged chain carries TRBV19 and TRBJ1-5; the D gene remains uncertain. The CDR3 has the sequence CASSIGRGNSNQPQHF. At the DNA level, the sequence is TGTGCCAGTAGTATAGGAAGAGGAAATAGCAATCAGCCCCAGCATTTT. When the CDR3 is completed using the reference TRBV19 and TRBJ1-5 genes on either side, the full variable domain is DGGITQSPKYLFRKEGQNVTLSCEQNLNHDAMYWYRQDPGQGLRLIYYSQIVNDFQKGDIAEGYSVSREKKESFPLTVTSAQKNPTAFYLCASSIGRGNSNQPQHFGDGTRLSIL.